A selection of T cell receptor beta chains follows, all from one sample in a study of blood T cells in healthy people across ages. From the 5' RACE reads, TCRdb called clonotypes with MiXCR, one entry per CDR3 protein. The sample contains fewer than 1,200,000 distinct CDR3 sequences, about 23% of which appear only once. Another study also made use of these data, one on T cells of mothers and their children.

The sample consisted of blood. Every receptor here comes from a girl aged 2 to 10 in good health. CDR3s include the opening cysteine and the closing phenylalanine or tryptophan. D genes are given only for firm matches. Part of the rows lack a size; the others show once, few, many or a class for expanded clones.

cdr3_aa: CASSQGGARSSYNEQFF
cdr3_nt: TGCGCCAGCAGCCAAGGGGGGGCCCGGAGCTCCTACAATGAGCAGTTCTTC
cdr3_length: 17
clone_size: NA
j_call: TRBJ2-1
d_call: NA
v_call: TRBV4-1

cdr3_aa: CASSLDGVCEQYF
cdr3_nt: TGCGCCAGCAGCTTGGATGGAGTGTGCGAGCAGTACTTC
cdr3_length: 13
clone_size: NA
j_call: TRBJ2-7
d_call: NA
v_call: TRBV5-1

cdr3_aa: CASSQDGGTNYGYTF
cdr3_nt: TGCGCCAGCAGCCAAGATGGGGGCACTAACTATGGCTACACCTTC
cdr3_length: 15
clone_size: NA
j_call: TRBJ1-2
d_call: NA
v_call: TRBV4-3

cdr3_aa: CASSLETYTDTQYF
cdr3_nt: TGTGCCAGCAGCTTGGAGACTTACACAGATACGCAGTATTTT
cdr3_length: 14
clone_size: NA
j_call: TRBJ2-3
d_call: NA
v_call: TRBV7-3

cdr3_aa: CSASLYGAAMNTEAFF
cdr3_nt: TGCAGTGCTAGTCTTTATGGGGCAGCGATGAACACTGAAGCTTTCTTT
cdr3_length: 16
clone_size: NA
j_call: TRBJ1-1
d_call: NA
v_call: TRBV20-1

cdr3_aa: CAGSDRGGEETQYF
cdr3_nt: TGTGCCGGCAGCGACAGGGGAGGAGAGGAGACCCAGTACTTC
cdr3_length: 14
clone_size: NA
j_call: TRBJ2-5
d_call: TRBD1
v_call: TRBV12-3/TRBV12-4

cdr3_aa: CASSQGDRGLLTEQFF
cdr3_nt: TGCGCCAGCAGCCAAGGCGACAGGGGGCTTTTGACTGAGCAGTTCTTC
cdr3_length: 16
clone_size: NA
j_call: TRBJ2-1
d_call: TRBD1
v_call: TRBV4-1

cdr3_aa: CASRVTGDEKLFF
cdr3_nt: TGTGCCAGCAGAGTAACAGGGGATGAAAAACTGTTTTTT
cdr3_length: 13
clone_size: NA
j_call: TRBJ1-4
d_call: TRBD1
v_call: TRBV27

cdr3_aa: CASSLWRGYGYTF
cdr3_nt: TGTGCCAGCAGCTTGTGGAGGGGCTATGGCTACACCTTC
cdr3_length: 13
clone_size: NA
j_call: TRBJ1-2
d_call: NA
v_call: TRBV5-4

cdr3_aa: CASSEAPSGTGVDNEQFF
cdr3_nt: TGTGCCAGCAGTGAAGCCCCATCCGGGACAGGGGTTGACAATGAGCAGTTCTTC
cdr3_length: 18
clone_size: many
j_call: TRBJ2-1
d_call: TRBD1
v_call: TRBV6-1

cdr3_aa: CASSYPGQENEKLFF
cdr3_nt: TGTGCCAGCAGTTACCCTGGACAGGAGAATGAAAAACTGTTTTTT
cdr3_length: 15
clone_size: NA
j_call: TRBJ1-4
d_call: TRBD1
v_call: TRBV6-5

cdr3_aa: CASSQDRLSLNTEAFF
cdr3_nt: TGCGCCAGCAGCCAAGATCGTCTCTCCCTGAACACTGAAGCTTTCTTT
cdr3_length: 16
clone_size: NA
j_call: TRBJ1-1
d_call: NA
v_call: TRBV4-3

cdr3_aa: CAWSKQGPRYGYTF
cdr3_nt: TGTGCCTGGAGTAAACAGGGACCACGCTATGGCTACACCTTC
cdr3_length: 14
clone_size: few
j_call: TRBJ1-2
d_call: NA
v_call: TRBV30

cdr3_aa: CASSFRGAGGYTF
cdr3_nt: TGTGCCAGCAGTTTTCGGGGGGCCGGAGGCTACACCTTC
cdr3_length: 13
clone_size: few
j_call: TRBJ1-2
d_call: NA
v_call: TRBV28

cdr3_aa: CSARIGQGPDTQYF
cdr3_nt: TGCAGTGCTAGGATCGGACAGGGCCCGGATACGCAGTATTTT
cdr3_length: 14
clone_size: NA
j_call: TRBJ2-3
d_call: TRBD1
v_call: TRBV20-1

cdr3_aa: CASSQDRQGARVPYNEKLFF
cdr3_nt: TGTGCCAGCAGCCAAGATCGGCAGGGGGCTAGAGTACCCTATAATGAAAAACTGTTTTTT
cdr3_length: 20
clone_size: few
j_call: TRBJ1-4
d_call: TRBD1
v_call: TRBV14

cdr3_aa: CASTFDSYEQYF
cdr3_nt: TGTGCCAGCACTTTCGACTCCTACGAGCAGTACTTC
cdr3_length: 12
clone_size: few
j_call: TRBJ2-7
d_call: NA
v_call: TRBV7-9

cdr3_aa: CASSPEGLAVTDTQYF
cdr3_nt: TGTGCCAGCAGCCCCGAAGGACTAGCGGTCACAGATACGCAGTATTTT
cdr3_length: 16
clone_size: NA
j_call: TRBJ2-3
d_call: TRBD2
v_call: TRBV3-1

cdr3_aa: CASSSSWDGGYEQYF
cdr3_nt: TGTGCCAGCAGTTCCTCGTGGGACGGAGGCTACGAGCAGTACTTC
cdr3_length: 15
clone_size: NA
j_call: TRBJ2-7
d_call: NA
v_call: TRBV27

cdr3_aa: CASRPVGEKDTEAFF
cdr3_nt: TGCGCCAGCCGGCCTGTAGGGGAAAAGGACACTGAAGCTTTCTTT
cdr3_length: 15
clone_size: NA
j_call: TRBJ1-1
d_call: NA
v_call: TRBV4-1

cdr3_aa: CSALTGGNGETQYF
cdr3_nt: TGCAGTGCACTGACAGGGGGCAATGGGGAGACCCAGTACTTC
cdr3_length: 14
clone_size: NA
j_call: TRBJ2-5
d_call: TRBD1
v_call: TRBV20-1

cdr3_aa: CASSLIGTGGYNEQFF
cdr3_nt: TGTGCCAGCAGTCTCATTGGAACAGGAGGTTACAATGAGCAGTTCTTC
cdr3_length: 16
clone_size: NA
j_call: TRBJ2-1
d_call: NA
v_call: TRBV6-1

cdr3_aa: CATPTANHSPLHF
cdr3_nt: TGTGCCACCCCGACAGCCAATCATTCACCCCTCCACTTT
cdr3_length: 13
clone_size: NA
j_call: TRBJ1-6
d_call: NA
v_call: TRBV21-1

cdr3_aa: CSASPRTAQETQYF
cdr3_nt: TGCAGTGCTAGCCCCAGGACAGCGCAAGAGACCCAGTACTTC
cdr3_length: 14
clone_size: NA
j_call: TRBJ2-5
d_call: NA
v_call: TRBV20-1